This TCR beta chain was identified during a study of T-cell reconstitution after alpha-beta-depleted transplantation in children. Preparation of the TCRbeta library was carried out with unique molecular identifiers. TCRdb fed the PCR reads into MiXCR, producing one record per CDR3 protein. The table lists roughly 170,000 distinct CDR3 sequences, around 6.8% of them singletons. V trimming: 7 bases; J trimming: 7 bases; junction bases outside the gene matches: 8. The CDR3 spans 14 residues. Germline CDR1 MNHNS, CDR2 SASEGT. This rearrangement joins TRBV6-1 to TRBJ1-2, with 11 positions matching TRBD1. This TCR derives from a human donor who donated a stem cell graft to a child with Wiskott-Aldrich syndrome. Sequenced material: PBMCs from the stem cell graft donor, taken from the stem cell graft. The CDR3 DNA is TGTGCCAGCAACCCTACCGGACAGGGGGCTGGCTACACCTTC. Protein product: CASNPTGQGAGYTF.